The table lists the clone carrying this T cell receptor (delta chain) with a few counts. Its antigen is unidentified. The CDR3 runs 12 residues. The germline V and J ends were trimmed by 4 bases and 4 bases, with 7 bases remaining between them. The germline V gene encodes CDR1 TSWWSYY and CDR2 QGS. The template was reverse-transcribed extracted RNA. Multiplex PCR used pooled V-gene forward primers and a constant-region reverse primer to amplify CDR3s. TCRdb re-identified clones in the multiplex PCR reads via CATT. The table shows about 55,000 delta-chain clones, with approximately 15% occurring only once. This record belongs to a study of Vδ1+ human thymocytes. General observations from the study: In the thymus, TRG and TRD repertoires looked highly polyclonal with Gaussian CDR3 lengths. TRD repertoires were essentially private, unlike widely shared TRG clonotypes. Unexpected Vdelta2 sequences could cause misinterpretation of bulk repertoire data. Unlike peripheral blood Vdelta1+ controls, thymic delta-chain sequences included about 20% Vdelta2 and few Vdelta3.

The sorted cells were CD3+ Vdelta1+ Vdelta2- thymocytes from alphabeta-depleted thymus. The receptor was isolated from a boy younger than two who had congenital heart surgery. Sequenced material: Vdelta1+ gamma-delta thymocytes from the thymus. Subset given: FACS-sorted CD3+ TCRalphabeta- TCRVdelta1+ TCRVdelta2- thymocytes. V is TRDV1 and J is TRDJ1; D is unresolved. CDR3 in amino acids: CALGGEGDKLIF. In DNA, the CDR3 is TGTGCTCTTGGGGGAGAGGGCGATAAACTCATCTTT.